These 31 T cell receptor beta chains originate from one sample sequenced in a study of metastatic and nonmetastatic thyroid tumors. Each patient came to thyroid surgery without any prior treatment (of any kind). From the PCR reads, TCRdb re-called clones with MiXCR. The sample carries roughly 14,000 clones, around 25% recorded once. Sequencing was carried out using tumor tissue. These receptors all come from a female donor with papillary thyroid cancer or a benign thyroid nodule (not recorded which). Some clones in this sample may be carry-over from other donors' samples.

Judged by abundance, this clone is medium-sized. The rearrangement links TRBV20-1 to TRBJ2-2; D possibly matches TRBD1 or TRBD2 (5 bases each). The CDR3 runs 16 residues. Germline lookup yields CDR1 DFQATT and CDR2 SNEGSKA (reference sequence). Between the trimmed V and J ends, which lost 0 bases and 0 bases, there was a span of 11 bases. The CDR3 reads CSARDLGRPNTGELFF. In DNA, the CDR3 is TGCAGTGCTAGAGATCTGGGACGACCGAACACCGGGGAGCTGTTTTTT.

Only a few counts were recorded for this clone. This sequence joins TRBV27 and TRBJ2-3; D is unresolved. The V end was cut by 1 base, the J end by 6 bases, with 14 bases between. CDR1 is MNHEY and CDR2 is SMNVEV in the germline V gene (reference sequence). The length of the CDR3 is 15 residues. The CDR3 bases are TGTGCCAGCAGTTTATTTGGGCGAATAGGTGATACGCAGTATTTT. Translated, it gives CASSLFGRIGDTQYF.

At least ten counts were recorded for this clone. This chain connects TRBV27 to TRBJ2-3; D ambiguous. Germline V gene sequence: CDR1 MNHEY, CDR2 SMNVEV (reference sequence). Between the trimmed V and J ends, which lost 4 bases and 2 bases, there was a span of 1 base. The CDR3 sequence is 11 residues long. The CDR3 nucleotides are TGTGCCAGCAGTTCCACAGATACGCAGTATTTT. It codes for CASSSTDTQYF.

By share, this clone ranks as medium-sized (0.01 to 0.1%). The chain couples TRBV10-2 to TRBJ2-7, with 7 nucleotides matching TRBD1. From germline, CDR1 is WSHSY and CDR2 SAAADI. The trim removed 6 bases at V and 2 bases at J, leaving 4 bases unmatched. The CDR3 has 13 amino acids. Written as DNA, the CDR3 is TGCGCCAGCAGGACAGGGAAGACCTACGAGCAGTACTTC. As protein: CASRTGKTYEQYF.

The chain employs TRBV12-3 or TRBV12-4 and TRBJ2-7, with 12 bases identical to TRBD1. V was pared by 11 bases and J by 3 bases, with 8 bases of the junction left unmatched. The CDR3 has 14 amino acids. In nucleotides, the CDR3 is TGTGCCGGCACCCGGGACAGGGGGCTCTACGAGCAGTACTTC. It specifies CAGTRDRGLYEQYF.

Notes on this clone: A junction end diverges from the germline sequence, so it may reflect a read error. J is TRBJ1-1 and V is TRBV18, with D unclear. The germline CDR1 and CDR2 sequences are KGHSH and LQKENI. CDR3 size: 13 residues. This CDR3 is CASSLDPKTEDFF. The CDR3 nucleotides are TGTGCCAGCTCACTTGATCCGAAAACTGAAGATTTCTTT. The variable domain in full, completed from reference TRBV18 and TRBJ1-1, reads NAGVMQNPRHLVRRRGQEARLRCSPMKGHSHVYWYRQLPEEGLKFMVYLQKENIIDESGMPKERFSAEFPKEGPSILRIQQVVRGDSAAYFCASSLDPKTEDFFGQGTRLTVV.

This clone was seen many times. This may come from a read error, since a much larger clone is one base off. The chain joins TRBV28 to TRBJ2-2; TRBD2 matches 13 bases. The CDR3 extends over 17 amino acids. The trim removed 5 bases at V and 6 bases at J, leaving 9 bases unmatched. Germline assignment: CDR1 MDHEN and CDR2 SYDVKM. The CDR3 loop reads CASSPLTSGRGPGELFF. In DNA, the CDR3 is TGTGCCAGCAGTCCATTAACTAGCGGGAGGGGACCCGGGGAGCTGTTTTTT.

The rearrangement links TRBV6-1 to TRBJ1-2; TRBD1 matches 7 bases. The CDR3 is 16 residues long. From germline, CDR1 is MNHNS and CDR2 SASEGT. J gave up 4 bases and V 3 bases, and 11 bases lay outside the gene matches. In DNA form, the CDR3 reads TGTGCCAGCAGTGAGCCTAGGGACAGACGTTCCTATGGCTACACCTTC. Translated: CASSEPRDRRSYGYTF.

This clone was found a few times. The conserved final phenylalanine or tryptophan is absent from the CDR3, which likely points to a read error. The chain employs TRBV6-5 and TRBJ1-1; no clear D gene. Germline assignment: CDR1 MNHEY and CDR2 SVGAGI. The CDR3 has 13 residues. CDR3 in DNA: TGTGCCATCAGTTACGCAAGGAACACTGAAGCTTTCTCT. It yields the protein CAISYARNTEAFS.

V is TRBV7-8 and J is TRBJ1-2; D not certain. Germline loops: CDR1 SGHVS, CDR2 FQNEAQ. CDR3 length: 14 residues. Deletions cut 5 bases from V and 3 bases from J, with 13 bases between. In DNA, the CDR3 is TGTGCCAGCAGCCACAGTGGGGTAGACTATGGCTACACCTTC. Protein: CASSHSGVDYGYTF.

The V call is TRBV9, the J call TRBJ1-4, with a possible D match to TRBD1 (5 bases). The CDR3 has 15 amino acids. Germline lookup yields CDR1 SGDLS and CDR2 YYNGEE. The V end was cut by 5 bases, the J end by 5 bases, with 16 bases between. The DNA of the CDR3 is TGTGCCAGCAGTTCCCTTACAGGATTCAATGAAAAACTGTTTTTT. Translation gives CASSSLTGFNEKLFF.

Ten or more counts support this clone. The rearrangement joins TRBV29-1 to TRBJ2-1; TRBD1 aligns across 7 bases. V gave up 3 bases and J gave up 2 bases; unmatched junction bases: 4. The CDR3 is made up of 14 amino acids. From germline, CDR1 is SQVTM and CDR2 ANQGSEA. DNA of the CDR3: TGCAGCGTTGACAGGGGGACGACCTACAATGAGCAGTTCTTC. Its translation is CSVDRGTTYNEQFF.

The V and J genes are TRBV20-1 and TRBJ2-7; 9 nucleotides align to TRBD2. Germline values: CDR1 DFQATT, CDR2 SNEGSKA (reference sequence). V was pared by 0 bases and J by 8 bases, with 5 bases of the junction left unmatched. The CDR3 covers 13 residues. CDR3 bases: TGCAGTGCTAGAGAGGGACTAGCTCAGCAGCAGTACTTC. Its protein is CSAREGLAQQQYF.

There are many counts of this clone. Additional DNA sequences in this sample encode the identical CDR3. The chain carries TRBV20-1 and TRBJ1-5, with D unresolved. Trimming left V 6 bases short and J 4 bases short, with 10 bases between. The CDR3 covers 12 residues. Germline V gene data show CDR1 as DFQATT and CDR2 as SNEGSKA (reference sequence). The CDR3 sequence is CSAISGNQPQHF. The CDR3 bases are TGCAGTGCCATATCAGGAAATCAGCCCCAGCATTTT.

A few counts support this clone. The genes are TRBV2 and TRBJ2-7; a possible D gene is TRBD1 (5 bases). The ends were cut back, 6 bases at V and 9 bases at J, with 15 bases in the middle. Germline lookup yields CDR1 SNHLY and CDR2 FYNNEI. The CDR3 sequence is 12 residues long. CDR3 coding DNA: TGTGCCAGCAGCCAGGGTGAAAAAGTGCAGTACTTC. Its protein is CASSQGEKVQYF.

At least ten counts were recorded for this clone. This may stem from a read error, because a much larger clone lies one nucleotide away. Other DNA sequences from this sample encode an identical CDR3 as well. This chain uses TRBV27 with TRBJ1-2; 9 bases align to TRBD1. Germline V lookup: CDR1 MNHEY, CDR2 SMNVEV (reference sequence). This CDR3 is 15 amino acids long. The CDR3: CASSLSLGQGKGYTF. For the CDR3, the DNA is TGTGCCAGCAGTCTATCGTTGGGACAGGGTAAAGGCTACACCTTC.

The sample holds a few counts of this clone. A read error may account for a junction end that differs from germline. The genes are TRBV27 and TRBJ1-1; TRBD1 agrees at 8 bases. This CDR3 spans 13 amino acids. Per germline, CDR1 MNHEY and CDR2 SMNVEV (reference sequence). CDR3: CASSLYRGFESFF. CDR3 DNA: TGTGCCAGCAGTCTATACAGGGGGTTTGAATCTTTCTTT.

This clone showed up just a few times. The chain combines TRBV10-1 with TRBJ2-7, with no clear D. This CDR3 contains 14 residues. Trimming stripped 0 bases from V and 3 bases from J, with 9 bases between. Germline values: CDR1 WNHNN, CDR2 SYGVQD (reference sequence). CDR3 sequence reads: CASSESVHGYEQYF. CDR3 nucleotides: TGCGCCAGCAGTGAGTCGGTACATGGCTACGAGCAGTACTTC.

This clone has more than one count but fewer than ten. The rearrangement links TRBV20-1 to TRBJ2-7; tentatively, D is TRBD1 or TRBD2 (5 bases each). Trimming removed 6 bases at V and 3 bases at J, with 12 bases between. Per germline, CDR1 DFQATT and CDR2 SNEGSKA (reference sequence). The CDR3 is 12 residues long. CDR3 protein: CSAGRQNYEQYF. In nucleotides, the CDR3 is TGCAGTGCGGGACGCCAGAACTACGAGCAGTACTTC.

This clone rates as medium-sized. The V and J genes are TRBV15 and TRBJ1-2, with 7 positions matching TRBD1. The CDR3 is 14 residues long. Germline assignment: CDR1 LNHNV and CDR2 YYDKDF (reference sequence). After removal of 1 base from V and 7 bases from J, the junction contained 6 bases not matched to a gene. The CDR3 is CATSRGQGGFGYTF. Here the CDR3 DNA reads TGTGCCACCAGCAGAGGGCAAGGGGGCTTTGGCTACACCTTC.

There are a few counts of this clone. The chain couples TRBV27 to TRBJ2-7; TRBD1 matches at 8 bases. CDR3 length equals 14 residues. Germline V gives CDR1 MNHEY, CDR2 SMNVEV (reference sequence). After removal of 7 bases from V and 7 bases from J, the junction contained 12 bases not matched to a gene. The CDR3 DNA sequence: TGTGCCAGCAAACCGGGACAGGAGTTCGTAGAGCAGTACTTC. Its translation: CASKPGQEFVEQYF.

The chain recombines TRBV28 with TRBJ1-6; possibly TRBD1 for D (6 bases). Trimming removed 7 bases from V and 0 bases from J, with 19 bases in between. Germline V gene sequence: CDR1 MDHEN, CDR2 SYDVKM. There are 18 residues in the CDR3. CDR3 DNA sequence: TGTGCCAGCACTTCTCCTTGGACAGCCAGCTCCTATAATTCACCCCTCCACTTT. The encoded protein is CASTSPWTASSYNSPLHF.

At least ten counts were recorded for this clone. A clone one base away is much larger, so this may be a read error. The gene calls are TRBV5-1 and TRBJ2-1; TRBD2 matches at 11 bases. The CDR3 is 19 amino acids. The germline gives CDR1 SGHRS, CDR2 YFSETQ. The CDR3 sequence is CASSSGRLAGGRSYNGQFF. For the CDR3, the DNA is TGCGCCAGCAGCTCGGGAAGGCTAGCGGGAGGTCGGTCCTACAATGGGCAGTTCTTC.

This clone ranks as medium-sized. The chain joins TRBV3-1 to TRBJ2-1, with a weak D call TRBD1 (6 bases). This CDR3 spans 13 amino acids. Germline CDR1 reads LGHDT; CDR2 reads YNNKEL (reference sequence). Between the trimmed V and J ends, which lost 5 bases and 7 bases, there was a span of 12 bases. In nucleotides, the CDR3 is TGTGCCAGCAGCAAGACAGGAACAAATGAGCAGTTCTTC. It is translated as CASSKTGTNEQFF.

The chain combines TRBV2 with TRBJ2-3; 12 bases align to TRBD2. Germline CDR1 reads SNHLY; CDR2 reads FYNNEI. Trimming removed 4 bases from V and 0 bases from J; junction bases left unmatched: 14. The CDR3 extends over 20 amino acids. In DNA, the CDR3 is TGTGCCAGCAGTGCTGCACAGGGAACCGGGACTAGCGGGAGCACAGATACGCAGTATTTT. Translation gives CASSAAQGTGTSGSTDTQYF.

This clone was recorded at least ten times. In the same sample, other DNA sequences code for this CDR3. The genes are TRBV6-1 and TRBJ2-3; TRBD2 is a possible D gene (5 bases). V lost 6 bases to trimming and J lost 6 bases, with 13 bases between them. Germline-derived CDR1 and CDR2 are MNHNS and SASEGT. CDR3 length equals 13 residues. In DNA form, the CDR3 reads TGTGCCAGCAGACCCCGGGGTGCGGATACGCAGTATTTT. This codes for CASRPRGADTQYF.

By share, this clone counts as medium-sized. The chain is built from TRBV27 and TRBJ1-1; D possibly corresponds to TRBD1 (5 bases). The V gene's germline CDR1 is MNHEY and CDR2 SMNVEV (reference sequence). The CDR3 has 16 residues. The V gene lost 4 bases and the J gene lost 2 bases, with 17 bases spanning the gap. As DNA, the CDR3 is TGTGCCAGCAGTTGGGGACGGATAACCAAAAACACTGAAGCTTTCTTT. It yields the protein CASSWGRITKNTEAFF.

The chain uses TRBV19 and TRBJ2-2; D is unclear. The germline gives CDR1 LNHDA, CDR2 SQIVND (reference sequence). V was pared by 3 bases and J by 7 bases, with 6 bases between. The CDR3 consists of 12 residues. The CDR3 DNA sequence: TGTGCCAGTAGTATCGGCTACGGGGAGCTGTTTTTT. This translates into CASSIGYGELFF. The complete variable domain, with remaining parts taken from reference TRBV19 and TRBJ2-2, reads DGGITQSPKYLFRKEGQNVTLSCEQNLNHDAMYWYRQDPGQGLRLIYYSQIVNDFQKGDIAEGYSVSREKKESFPLTVTSAQKNPTAFYLCASSIGYGELFFGEGSRLTVL.

By share, this clone ranks as medium-sized. The chain joins TRBV28 to TRBJ1-2; D ambiguous. CDR1 is MDHEN, CDR2 SYDVKM, per germline. CDR3 length: 13 amino acids. With 2 bases removed from V and 1 base from J, the gap between germline ends came to 5 bases. The CDR3 sequence is CASSLGFNYGYTF. The CDR3 DNA is TGTGCCAGCAGTTTAGGGTTTAACTATGGCTACACCTTC.

By share, this clone counts as large. The chain joins TRBV12-3 or TRBV12-4 to TRBJ2-7; 7 bases are shared with TRBD1. Germline trimming cut 5 bases from V and 4 bases from J; bases unmatched to any gene: 8. The CDR3 is made up of 14 amino acids. CDR3: CASSRTGTEYEQYF. In nucleotides, the CDR3 is TGTGCCAGCAGTCGAACCGGGACAGAATACGAGCAGTACTTC.

A word on this clone: Compared with germline, one end of the junction differs, possibly owing to a read error. The chain has TRBV6-1 and TRBJ1-1; D is ambiguous. This CDR3 contains 16 residues. Germline V CDR1 and CDR2: MNHNS, SASEGT. The CDR3 DNA follows: TGTGCCAGCAGCCCCGAATGGGAGCGGGTGAACACTGGAGCTTTCTTT. It encodes CASSPEWERVNTGAFF.